This T cell receptor (beta chain) originates from a study of blood T cell repertoires in COVID-19. Across the study: Samples taken during acute and convalescent COVID-19 were collected in the United States, Italy and Spain. The analysed material was cDNA or gDNA that came from T cells, B-cell-depleted T cells, or PBMCs.

Sequenced by immunoSEQ multiplex PCR; TCRdb stores in-frame clones only, minus some. The data show approximately 97,000 clones, around 85% seen once. The CDR3 runs to 13 residues. Trimming took off 9 bases at V and 7 bases at J, with 19 bases between the two ends. Germline V gene lookup returns CDR1 LGHNA and CDR2 YNFKEQ. The chain employs TRBV4-2 and TRBJ2-7; D possibly corresponds to TRBD2 (6 bases). The sequencing input was peripheral blood. The sequence derives from a human donor in a cohort sampled during active COVID-19. Here the CDR3 reads CASSTTRGWEQYF. In DNA form, the CDR3 reads TGTGCCAGTTCTACTACTCGGGGGTGGGAGCAGTACTTC.